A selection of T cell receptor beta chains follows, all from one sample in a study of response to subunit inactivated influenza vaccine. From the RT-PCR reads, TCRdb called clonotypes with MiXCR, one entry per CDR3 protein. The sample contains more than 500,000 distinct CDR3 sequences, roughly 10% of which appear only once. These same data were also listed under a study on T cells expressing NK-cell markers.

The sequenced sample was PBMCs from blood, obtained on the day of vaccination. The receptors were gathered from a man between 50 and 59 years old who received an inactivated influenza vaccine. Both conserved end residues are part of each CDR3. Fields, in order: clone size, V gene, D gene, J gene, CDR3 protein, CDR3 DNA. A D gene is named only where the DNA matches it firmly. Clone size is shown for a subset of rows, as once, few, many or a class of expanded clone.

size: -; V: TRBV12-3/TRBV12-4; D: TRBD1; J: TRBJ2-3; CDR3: CASSPRDRESTDTQYF; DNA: TGTGCCAGCAGTCCCCGGGACAGGGAATCAACAGATACGCAGTATTTT
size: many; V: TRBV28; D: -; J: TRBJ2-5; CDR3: CASRRTSPGDPQYF; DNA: TGTGCCAGCAGAAGGACTAGTCCAGGGGACCCCCAGTACTTC
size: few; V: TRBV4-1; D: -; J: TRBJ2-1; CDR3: CASSQDASFSYNEQFF; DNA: TGCGCCAGCAGCCAAGATGCTAGTTTCTCCTACAATGAGCAGTTCTTC
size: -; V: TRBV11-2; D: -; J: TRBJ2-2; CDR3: CASSLVGVAGELFF; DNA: TGTGCCAGCAGCTTAGTAGGGGTGGCCGGGGAGCTTTTTTTT
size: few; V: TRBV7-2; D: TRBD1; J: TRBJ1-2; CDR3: CASSPAGRGYGYTF; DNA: TGTGCCAGCAGCCCCGCCGGCAGGGGGTACGGCTACACCTTC
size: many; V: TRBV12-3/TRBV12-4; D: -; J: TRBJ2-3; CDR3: CASSLGLNTDTQYF; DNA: TGTGCCAGCAGTTTAGGTCTCAACACAGATACGCAGTATTTT
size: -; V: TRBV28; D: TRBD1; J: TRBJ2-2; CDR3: CASRSTGSTGELFF; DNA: TGTGCCAGCAGGTCGACAGGGTCGACCGGGGAGCTGTTTTTT
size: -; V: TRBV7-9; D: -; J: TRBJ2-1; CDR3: CASSRDLYNEQFF; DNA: TGTGCCAGCAGCCGGGACTTATACAATGAGCAGTTCTTC
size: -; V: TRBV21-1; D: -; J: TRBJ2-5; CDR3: CASPNSGETQYF; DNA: TGTGCCAGCCCGAACTCCGGGGAGACCCAGTACTTC
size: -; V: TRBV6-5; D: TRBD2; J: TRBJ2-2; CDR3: CASSYNFGAGVAGELFF; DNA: TGTGCCAGCAGTTACAATTTTGGAGCGGGAGTGGCCGGGGAGCTGTTTTTT
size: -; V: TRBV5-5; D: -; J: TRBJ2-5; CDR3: CASSLVGGLQETQYF; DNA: TGTGCCAGCAGCTTGGTTGGGGGACTGCAAGAGACCCAGTACTTC